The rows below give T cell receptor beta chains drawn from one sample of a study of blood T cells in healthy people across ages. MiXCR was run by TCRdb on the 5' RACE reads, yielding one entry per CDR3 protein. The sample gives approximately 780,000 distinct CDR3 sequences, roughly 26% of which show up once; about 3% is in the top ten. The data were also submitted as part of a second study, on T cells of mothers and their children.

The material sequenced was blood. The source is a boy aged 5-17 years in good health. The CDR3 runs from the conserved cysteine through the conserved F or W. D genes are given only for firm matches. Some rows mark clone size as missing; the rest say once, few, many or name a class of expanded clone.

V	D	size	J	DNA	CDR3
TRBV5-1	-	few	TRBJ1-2	TGCGCCAGCAGCTTGACGGGAGGAAGCTATGGCTACACCTTC	CASSLTGGSYGYTF
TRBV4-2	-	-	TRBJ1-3	TGTGCCAGCAGCCAAGAGGGGCAGGGCTCTGGAAACACCATATATTTT	CASSQEGQGSGNTIYF
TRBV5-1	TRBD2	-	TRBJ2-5	TGCGCCAGCAGCGAGACTAGCGGGGTAGACCAAGAGACCCAGTACTTC	CASSETSGVDQETQYF
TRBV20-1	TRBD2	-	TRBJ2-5	TGCAGTGCTAGAGGTAGCGGGGGTCAAGAGACCCAGTACTTC	CSARGSGGQETQYF
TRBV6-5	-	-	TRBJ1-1	TGTGCCAGCAGTTACTCGACAGTGTCGAACACTGAAGCTTTCTTT	CASSYSTVSNTEAFF
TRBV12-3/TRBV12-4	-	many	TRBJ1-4	TGTGCCAGCAGTTTAAGGCAACCTGCAACTAATGAAAAACTGTTTTTT	CASSLRQPATNEKLFF
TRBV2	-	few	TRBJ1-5	TGTGCCAGCAGCCTGGAGGTCAATCAGCCCCAGCATTTT	CASSLEVNQPQHF
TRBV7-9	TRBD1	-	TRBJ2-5	TGTGCCAGCAGCTCGACAGGGAAAGAGACCCAGTACTTC	CASSSTGKETQYF
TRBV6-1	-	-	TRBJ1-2	TGTGCCAGCAATATCCCTACTAACTATGGCTACACCTTC	CASNIPTNYGYTF
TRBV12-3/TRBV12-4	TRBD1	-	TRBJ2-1	TGTGCCAGCACCCTAGGGACAGGGACCAAATACAATGAGCAGTTCTTC	CASTLGTGTKYNEQFF